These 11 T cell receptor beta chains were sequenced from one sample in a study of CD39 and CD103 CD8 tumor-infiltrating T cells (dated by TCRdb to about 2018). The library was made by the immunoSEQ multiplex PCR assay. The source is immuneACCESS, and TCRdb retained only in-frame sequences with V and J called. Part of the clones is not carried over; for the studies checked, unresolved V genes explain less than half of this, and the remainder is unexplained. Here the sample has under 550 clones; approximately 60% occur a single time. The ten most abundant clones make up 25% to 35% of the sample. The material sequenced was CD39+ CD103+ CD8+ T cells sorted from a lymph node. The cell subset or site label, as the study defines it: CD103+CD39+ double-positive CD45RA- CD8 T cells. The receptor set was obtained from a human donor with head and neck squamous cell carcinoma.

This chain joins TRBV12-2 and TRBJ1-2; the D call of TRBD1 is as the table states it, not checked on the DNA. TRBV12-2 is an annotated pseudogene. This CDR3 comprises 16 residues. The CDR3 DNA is TGTGCAAGTCGCATTGTCCCGACACGAAAGACCTATGGCTACACCTTC. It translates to CASRIVPTRKTYGYTF.

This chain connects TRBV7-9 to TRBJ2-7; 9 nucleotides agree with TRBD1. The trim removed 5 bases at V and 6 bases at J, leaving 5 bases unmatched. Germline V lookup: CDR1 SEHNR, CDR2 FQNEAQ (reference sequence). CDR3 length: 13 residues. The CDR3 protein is CASSPRTGVEQYF. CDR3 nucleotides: TGTGCCAGCAGCCCCCGGACAGGGGTCGAGCAGTACTTC. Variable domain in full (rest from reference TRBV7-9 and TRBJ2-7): DTGVSQNPRHKITKRGQNVTFRCDPISEHNRLYWYRQTLGQGPEFLTYFQNEAQLEKSRLLSDRFSAERPKGSFSTLEIQRTEQGDSAMYLCASSPRTGVEQYFGPGTRLTVT.

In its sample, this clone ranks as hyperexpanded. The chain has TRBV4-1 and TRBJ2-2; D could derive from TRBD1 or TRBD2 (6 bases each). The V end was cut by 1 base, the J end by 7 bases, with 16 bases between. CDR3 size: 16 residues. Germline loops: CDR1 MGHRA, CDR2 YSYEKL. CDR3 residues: CASSQVTGASDGELFF. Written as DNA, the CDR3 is TGCGCCAGCAGCCAAGTCACGGGGGCTAGCGACGGGGAGCTGTTTTTT.

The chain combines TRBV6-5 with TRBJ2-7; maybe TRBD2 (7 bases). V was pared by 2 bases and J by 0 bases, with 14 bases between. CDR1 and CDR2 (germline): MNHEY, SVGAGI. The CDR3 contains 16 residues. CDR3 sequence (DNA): TGTGCCAGCAGTTACGGGTGGGGGGGGCGCTCCTACGAGCAGTACTTC. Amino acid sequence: CASSYGWGGRSYEQYF.

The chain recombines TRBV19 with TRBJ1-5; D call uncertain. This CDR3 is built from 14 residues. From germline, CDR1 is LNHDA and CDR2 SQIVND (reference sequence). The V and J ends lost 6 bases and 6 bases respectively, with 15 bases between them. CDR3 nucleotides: TGTGCCAGTAGCGAGTTCCCGGAGGGTCAGCCCCAGCATTTT. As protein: CASSEFPEGQPQHF.

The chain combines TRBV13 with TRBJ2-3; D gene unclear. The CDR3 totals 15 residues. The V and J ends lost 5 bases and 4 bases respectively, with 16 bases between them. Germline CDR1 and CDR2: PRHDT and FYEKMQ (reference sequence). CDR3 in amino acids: CASSQPLTRPDTQYF. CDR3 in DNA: TGTGCCAGCAGCCAACCTCTCACCCGCCCAGATACGCAGTATTTT.

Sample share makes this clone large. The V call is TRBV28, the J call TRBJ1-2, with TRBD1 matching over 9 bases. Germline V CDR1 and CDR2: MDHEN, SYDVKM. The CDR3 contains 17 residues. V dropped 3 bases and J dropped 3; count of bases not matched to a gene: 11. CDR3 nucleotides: TGTGCCAGCAGTTTGGGTGACTGGGGGGACAGGGACTATGGCTACACCTTC. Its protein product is CASSLGDWGDRDYGYTF.

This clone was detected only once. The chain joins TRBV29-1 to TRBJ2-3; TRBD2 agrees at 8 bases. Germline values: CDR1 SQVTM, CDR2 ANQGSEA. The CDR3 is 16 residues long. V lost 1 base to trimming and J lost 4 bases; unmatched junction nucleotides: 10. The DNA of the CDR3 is TGCAGCGTTGAAGGGTGGTTAGCGGGGTACTCAGATACGCAGTATTTT. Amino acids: CSVEGWLAGYSDTQYF.

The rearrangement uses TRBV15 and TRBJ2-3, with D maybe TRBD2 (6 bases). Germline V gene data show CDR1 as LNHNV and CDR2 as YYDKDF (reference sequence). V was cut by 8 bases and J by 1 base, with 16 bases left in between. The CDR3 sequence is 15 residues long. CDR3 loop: CATGIGRGGTDTQYF. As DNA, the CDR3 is TGTGCCACCGGCATAGGGCGGGGCGGCACAGATACGCAGTATTTT.

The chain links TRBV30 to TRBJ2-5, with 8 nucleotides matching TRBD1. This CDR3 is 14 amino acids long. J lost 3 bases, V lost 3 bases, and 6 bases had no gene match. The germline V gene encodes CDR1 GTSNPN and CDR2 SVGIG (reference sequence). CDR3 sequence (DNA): TGTGCCTGGAGCCATGAGACAGGGGAAGAGACCCAGTACTTC. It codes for CAWSHETGEETQYF.

The CDR3 spells CASSYSLGTGEQFF. CDR3 in DNA: TGTGCCAGCAGTTACTCCCTGGGGACGGGTGAGCAGTTCTTC. The genes are TRBV6-5 and TRBJ2-1, with D perhaps being TRBD1 or TRBD2 (5 bases each). Germline CDR1 reads MNHEY; CDR2 reads SVGAGI. The V end lost 0 bases, the J end lost 9 bases, and 12 bases lay between the germline ends. The CDR3 totals 14 residues.